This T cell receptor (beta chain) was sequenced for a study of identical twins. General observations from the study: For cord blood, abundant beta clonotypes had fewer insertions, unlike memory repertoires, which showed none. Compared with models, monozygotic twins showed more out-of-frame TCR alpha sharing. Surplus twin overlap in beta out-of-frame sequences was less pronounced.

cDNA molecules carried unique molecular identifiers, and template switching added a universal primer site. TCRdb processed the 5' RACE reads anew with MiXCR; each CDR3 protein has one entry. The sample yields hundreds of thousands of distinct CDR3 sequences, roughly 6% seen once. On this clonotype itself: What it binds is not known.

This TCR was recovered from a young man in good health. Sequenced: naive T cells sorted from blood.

The CDR3 DNA follows: TGTGCCAGTAGTATAGTAGGGGGGCCCCAGCCCCAGCATTTT. Translation: CASSIVGGPQPQHF. The chain recombines TRBV19 with TRBJ1-5, with a possible D match to TRBD1 (6 bases). This CDR3 comprises 14 residues. V was cut by 1 base and J by 7 bases, with 11 bases left in between. Germline CDR1 and CDR2: LNHDA and SQIVND (reference sequence). The full variable domain, completed using reference TRBV19 and TRBJ1-5, is DGGITQSPKYLFRKEGQNVTLSCEQNLNHDAMYWYRQDPGQGLRLIYYSQIVNDFQKGDIAEGYSVSREKKESFPLTVTSAQKNPTAFYLCASSIVGGPQPQHFGDGTRLSIL.